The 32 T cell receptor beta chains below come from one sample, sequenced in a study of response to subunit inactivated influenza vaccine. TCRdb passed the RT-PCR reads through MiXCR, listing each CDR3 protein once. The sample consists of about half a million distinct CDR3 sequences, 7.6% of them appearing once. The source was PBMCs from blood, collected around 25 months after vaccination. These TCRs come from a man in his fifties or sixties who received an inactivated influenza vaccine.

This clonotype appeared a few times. The CDR3 DNA follows: TGTGCCAGCAGGAAACACGGGCAGGGTATTTACGAGCAGTACTTC. It yields the protein CASRKHGQGIYEQYF. The V and J genes are TRBV6-1 and TRBJ2-7, with D perhaps matching TRBD1 (5 bases). CDR1 is MNHNS, CDR2 SASEGT, per germline. The CDR3 sequence is 15 residues long. The V and J ends lost 6 bases and 4 bases respectively, with 19 bases between them.

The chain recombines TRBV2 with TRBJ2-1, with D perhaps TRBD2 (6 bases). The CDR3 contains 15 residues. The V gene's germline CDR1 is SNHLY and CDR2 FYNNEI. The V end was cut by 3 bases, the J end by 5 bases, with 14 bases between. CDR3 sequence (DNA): TGTGCCAGCAGTGAGGACTACCTTTTTAACAATGAGCAGTTCTTC. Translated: CASSEDYLFNNEQFF.

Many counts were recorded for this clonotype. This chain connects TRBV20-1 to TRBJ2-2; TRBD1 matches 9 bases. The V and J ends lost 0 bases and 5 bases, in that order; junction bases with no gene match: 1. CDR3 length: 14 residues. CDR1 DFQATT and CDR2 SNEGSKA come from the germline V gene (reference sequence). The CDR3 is CSAREGTGTGELFF. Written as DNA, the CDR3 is TGCAGTGCTAGAGAGGGGACAGGGACCGGGGAGCTGTTTTTT.

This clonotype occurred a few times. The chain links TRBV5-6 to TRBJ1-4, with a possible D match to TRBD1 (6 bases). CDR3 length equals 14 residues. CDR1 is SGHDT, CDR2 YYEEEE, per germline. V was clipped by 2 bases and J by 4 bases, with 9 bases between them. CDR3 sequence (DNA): TGTGCCAGCAGCTTACAGGGTTTTAATGAAAAACTGTTTTTT. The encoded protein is CASSLQGFNEKLFF.

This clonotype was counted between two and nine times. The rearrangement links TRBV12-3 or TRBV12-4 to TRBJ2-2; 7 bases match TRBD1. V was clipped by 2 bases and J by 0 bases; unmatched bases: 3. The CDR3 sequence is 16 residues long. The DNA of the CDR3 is TGTGCCAGCAGTTTATTCACAGGGGCGAACACCGGGGAGCTGTTTTTT. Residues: CASSLFTGANTGELFF.

This chain's CDR3 is CASRKQQGGNEQFF. In DNA, the CDR3 is TGTGCCAGCAGGAAACAACAGGGTGGCAATGAGCAGTTCTTC. This chain connects TRBV7-2 to TRBJ2-1, with D perhaps matching TRBD1 (6 bases). The CDR3 is 14 residues long. Germline lookup yields CDR1 SGHTA and CDR2 FQGNSA. V was cut by 6 bases and J by 6 bases, with 15 bases left in between.

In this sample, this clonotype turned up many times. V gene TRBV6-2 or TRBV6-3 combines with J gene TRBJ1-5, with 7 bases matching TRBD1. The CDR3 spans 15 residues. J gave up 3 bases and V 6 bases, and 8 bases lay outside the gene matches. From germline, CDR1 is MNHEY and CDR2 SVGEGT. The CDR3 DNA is TGTGCCAGCAGCGGACAGGTGTTTAACAATCAGCCCCAGCATTTT. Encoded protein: CASSGQVFNNQPQHF.

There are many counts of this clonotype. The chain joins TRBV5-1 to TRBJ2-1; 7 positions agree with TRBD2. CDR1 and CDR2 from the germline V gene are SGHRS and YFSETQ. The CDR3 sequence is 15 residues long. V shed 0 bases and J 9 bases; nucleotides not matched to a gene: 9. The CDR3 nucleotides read TGCGCCAGCAGCTTGGAAGTCGGCGGGAGTGCTGAGCAGTTCTTC. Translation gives CASSLEVGGSAEQFF.

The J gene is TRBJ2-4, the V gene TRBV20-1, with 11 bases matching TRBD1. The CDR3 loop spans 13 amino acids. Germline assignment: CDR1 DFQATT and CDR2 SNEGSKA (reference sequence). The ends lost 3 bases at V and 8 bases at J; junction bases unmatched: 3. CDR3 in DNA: TGCAGTGCTAGGCCGGGACAGGGGGACATTCAGTACTTC. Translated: CSARPGQGDIQYF.

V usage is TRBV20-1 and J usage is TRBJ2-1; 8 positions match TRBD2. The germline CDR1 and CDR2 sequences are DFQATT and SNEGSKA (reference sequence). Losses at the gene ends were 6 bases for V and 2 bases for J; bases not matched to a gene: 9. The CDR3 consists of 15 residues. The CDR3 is CSAFSGTSAYNEQFF. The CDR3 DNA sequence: TGCAGTGCCTTCTCGGGGACTAGTGCCTACAATGAGCAGTTCTTC.

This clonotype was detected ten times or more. CDR3 coding DNA: TGCGCCAGCAGCTTGGCCCTGGGTTACAATGAGCAGTTCTTC. Amino acids: CASSLALGYNEQFF. J is TRBJ2-1 and V is TRBV5-1; D call uncertain. V lost 0 bases to trimming and J lost 4 bases, with 8 bases between them. Germline CDR1 reads SGHRS; CDR2 reads YFSETQ. The CDR3 sequence is 14 residues long.

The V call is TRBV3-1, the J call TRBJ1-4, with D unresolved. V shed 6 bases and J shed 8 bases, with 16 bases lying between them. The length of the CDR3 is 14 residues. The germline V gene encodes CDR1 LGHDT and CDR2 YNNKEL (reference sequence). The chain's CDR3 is CASRLAGGEEKLFF. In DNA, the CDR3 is TGTGCCAGCAGGCTCGCGGGAGGAGAAGAAAAACTGTTTTTT.

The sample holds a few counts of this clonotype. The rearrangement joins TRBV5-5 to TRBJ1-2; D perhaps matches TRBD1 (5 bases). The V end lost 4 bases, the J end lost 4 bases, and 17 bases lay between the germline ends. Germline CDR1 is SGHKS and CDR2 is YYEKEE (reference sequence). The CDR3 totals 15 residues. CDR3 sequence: CASSPLLRGRYGYTF. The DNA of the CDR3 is TGTGCCAGCAGCCCTTTACTAAGGGGCCGCTATGGCTACACCTTC.

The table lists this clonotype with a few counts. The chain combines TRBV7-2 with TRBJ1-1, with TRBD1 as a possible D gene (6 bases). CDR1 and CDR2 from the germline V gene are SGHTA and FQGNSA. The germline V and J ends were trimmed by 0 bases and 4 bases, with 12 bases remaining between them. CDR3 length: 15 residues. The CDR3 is CASSLAPQGGTEAFF. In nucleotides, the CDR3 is TGTGCCAGCAGCTTAGCCCCACAGGGAGGCACTGAAGCTTTCTTT.

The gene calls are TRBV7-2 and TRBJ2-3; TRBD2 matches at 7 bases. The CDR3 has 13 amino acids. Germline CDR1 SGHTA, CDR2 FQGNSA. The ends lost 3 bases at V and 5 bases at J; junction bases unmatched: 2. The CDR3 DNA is TGTGCCAGCAGCTTGTGGGGGGGAGATACGCAGTATTTT. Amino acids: CASSLWGGDTQYF.

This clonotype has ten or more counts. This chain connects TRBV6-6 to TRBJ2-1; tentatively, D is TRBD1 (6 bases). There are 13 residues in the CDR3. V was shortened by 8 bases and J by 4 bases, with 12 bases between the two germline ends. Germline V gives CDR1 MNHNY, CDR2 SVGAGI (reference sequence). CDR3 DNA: TGTGCCAGCGTGGGGGCAGGTTACAATGAGCAGTTCTTC. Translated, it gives CASVGAGYNEQFF.

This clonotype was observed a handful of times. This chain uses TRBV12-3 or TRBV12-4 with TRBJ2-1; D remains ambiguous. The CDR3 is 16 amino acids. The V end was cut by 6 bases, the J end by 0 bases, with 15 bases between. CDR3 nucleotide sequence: TGTGCCAGCAGCGACCGGAAGGCGAGCTCCTACAATGAGCAGTTCTTC. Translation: CASSDRKASSYNEQFF.

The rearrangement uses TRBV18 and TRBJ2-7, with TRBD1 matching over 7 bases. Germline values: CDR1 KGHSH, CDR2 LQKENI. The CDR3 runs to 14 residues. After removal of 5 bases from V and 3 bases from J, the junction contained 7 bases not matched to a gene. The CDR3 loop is CASSLGTVRYEQYF. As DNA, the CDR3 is TGTGCCAGCTCATTGGGGACAGTCCGCTACGAGCAGTACTTC.

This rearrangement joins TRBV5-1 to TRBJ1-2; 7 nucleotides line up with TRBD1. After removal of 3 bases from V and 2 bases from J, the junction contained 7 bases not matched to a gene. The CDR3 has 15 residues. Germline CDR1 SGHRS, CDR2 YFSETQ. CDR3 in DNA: TGCGCCAGCAGCTCCGGACAGGCCCTAAACTATGGCTACACCTTC. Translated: CASSSGQALNYGYTF. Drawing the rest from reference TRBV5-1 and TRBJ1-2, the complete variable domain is KAGVTQTPRYLIKTRGQQVTLSCSPISGHRSVSWYQQTPGQGLQFLFEYFSETQRNKGNFPGRFSGRQFSNSRSEMNVSTLELGDSALYLCASSSGQALNYGYTFGSGTRLTVV.

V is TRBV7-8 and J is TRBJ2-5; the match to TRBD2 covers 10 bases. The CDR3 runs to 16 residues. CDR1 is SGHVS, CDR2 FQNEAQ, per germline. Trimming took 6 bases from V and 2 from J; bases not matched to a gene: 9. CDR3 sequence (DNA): TGTGCCAGCAGTCCCCGGCTAGCGGGAGAGCAAGAGACCCAGTACTTC. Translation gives CASSPRLAGEQETQYF.

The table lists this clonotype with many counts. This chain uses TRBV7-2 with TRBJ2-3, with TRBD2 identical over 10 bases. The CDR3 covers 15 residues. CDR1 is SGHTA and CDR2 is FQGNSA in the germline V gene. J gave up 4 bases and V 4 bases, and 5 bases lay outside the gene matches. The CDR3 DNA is TGTGCCAGCAGCTCTTTTAGCGGGGGGCCAGATACGCAGTATTTT. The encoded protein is CASSSFSGGPDTQYF.

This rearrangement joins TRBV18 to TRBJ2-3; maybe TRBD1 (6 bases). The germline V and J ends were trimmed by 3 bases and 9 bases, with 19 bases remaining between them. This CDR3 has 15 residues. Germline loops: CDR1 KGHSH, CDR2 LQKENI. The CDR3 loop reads CASSPENTRGWTQYF. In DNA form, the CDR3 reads TGTGCCAGCTCACCCGAAAACACCAGGGGTTGGACGCAGTATTTT.

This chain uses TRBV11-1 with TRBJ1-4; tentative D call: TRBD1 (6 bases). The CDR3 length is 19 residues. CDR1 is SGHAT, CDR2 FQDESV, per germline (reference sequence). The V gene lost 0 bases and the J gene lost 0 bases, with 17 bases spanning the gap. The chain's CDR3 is CASSLARSGRGATNEKLFF. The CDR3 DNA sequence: TGTGCCAGCAGCTTAGCGCGGTCTGGCAGGGGTGCAACTAATGAAAAACTGTTTTTT.

The CDR3 coding sequence is TGTGCCAGCAGTAACACCGGGACAGGAATCTACAATGAGCAGTTCTTC. This translates into CASSNTGTGIYNEQFF. V is TRBV6-2 or TRBV6-3 and J is TRBJ2-1, with 8 bases lining up with TRBD1. The CDR3 sequence is 16 residues long. Germline V CDR1 and CDR2: MNHEY, SVGEGT. The junction had 9 bases not matched to a gene; V was cut back by 5 bases and J by 3 bases.

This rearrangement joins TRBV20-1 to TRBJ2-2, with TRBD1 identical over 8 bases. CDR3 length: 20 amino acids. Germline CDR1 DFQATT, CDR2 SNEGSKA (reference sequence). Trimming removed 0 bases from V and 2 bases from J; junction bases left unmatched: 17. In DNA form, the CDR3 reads TGCAGTGCTAGAGATCCCACGGCAGGGGGCATACGTCGAAACACCGGGGAGCTGTTTTTT. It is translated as CSARDPTAGGIRRNTGELFF.

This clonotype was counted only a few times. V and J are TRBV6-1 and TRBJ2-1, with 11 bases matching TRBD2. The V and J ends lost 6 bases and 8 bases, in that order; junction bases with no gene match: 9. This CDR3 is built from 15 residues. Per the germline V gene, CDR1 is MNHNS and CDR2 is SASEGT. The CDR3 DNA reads TGTGCCAGCAGCGAGACTAGCGGGGTCGGGGATGAGCAGTTCTTC. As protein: CASSETSGVGDEQFF.

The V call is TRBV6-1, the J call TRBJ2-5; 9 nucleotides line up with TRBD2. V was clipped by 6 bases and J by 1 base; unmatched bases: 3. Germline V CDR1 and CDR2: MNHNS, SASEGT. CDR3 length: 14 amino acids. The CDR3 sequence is CASRTTSGQETQYF. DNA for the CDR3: TGTGCCAGCAGGACGACTAGCGGCCAAGAGACCCAGTACTTC.

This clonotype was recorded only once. The CDR3 loop is CAWSPGQGGYQPQHF. The CDR3 DNA reads as TGTGCCTGGAGCCCCGGACAGGGGGGGTATCAGCCCCAGCATTTT. The genes are TRBV30 and TRBJ1-5, with 10 positions matching TRBD1. V trimming: 3 bases; J trimming: 5 bases; junction bases outside the gene matches: 7. The germline gives CDR1 GTSNPN, CDR2 SVGIG (reference sequence). The CDR3 loop spans 15 amino acids.

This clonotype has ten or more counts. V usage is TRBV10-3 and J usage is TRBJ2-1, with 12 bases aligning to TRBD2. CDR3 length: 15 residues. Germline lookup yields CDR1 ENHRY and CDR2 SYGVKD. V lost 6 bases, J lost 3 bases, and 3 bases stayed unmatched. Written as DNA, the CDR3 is TGTGCCATCAGCCCGACTAGCGGGAGCTACAATGAGCAGTTCTTC. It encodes CAISPTSGSYNEQFF.

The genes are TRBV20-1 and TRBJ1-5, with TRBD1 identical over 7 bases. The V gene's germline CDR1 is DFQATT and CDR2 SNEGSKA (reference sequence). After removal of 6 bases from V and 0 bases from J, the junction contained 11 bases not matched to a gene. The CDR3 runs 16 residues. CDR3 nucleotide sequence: TGCAGTGCCCCTAAGGTTACAGGGGATAGCAATCAGCCCCAGCATTTT. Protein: CSAPKVTGDSNQPQHF.

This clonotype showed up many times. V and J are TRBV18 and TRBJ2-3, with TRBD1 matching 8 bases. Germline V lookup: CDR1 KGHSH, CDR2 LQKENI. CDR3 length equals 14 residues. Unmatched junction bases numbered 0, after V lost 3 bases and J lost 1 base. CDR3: CASSPTGGTDTQYF. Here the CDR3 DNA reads TGTGCCAGCTCACCGACAGGGGGCACAGATACGCAGTATTTT.

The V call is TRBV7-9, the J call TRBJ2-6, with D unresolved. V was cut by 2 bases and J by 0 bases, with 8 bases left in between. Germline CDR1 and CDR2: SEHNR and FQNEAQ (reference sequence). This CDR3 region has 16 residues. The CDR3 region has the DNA TGTGCCAGCAGCTTAAAGGGTCTCTCTGGGGCCAACGTCCTGACTTTC. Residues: CASSLKGLSGANVLTF.